The source of this T cell receptor (beta chain) is a study of blood T cells in healthy people across ages. Those donating, healthy Caucasian individuals from Russia, were aged about 6 to 90. Through a sample-barcoded 5' primer and a J-beta primer mix, a second PCR was run for roughly 6 to 12 cycles. TCRdb fed the 5' RACE reads into MiXCR, producing one record per CDR3 protein. The sample yields 910,000 or so distinct CDR3 sequences, roughly 47% seen once. Germline CDR1 MDHEN, CDR2 SYDVKM. The CDR3 is 13 amino acids. Between the trimmed V and J ends, which lost 6 bases and 3 bases, there was a span of 9 bases.

This receptor was obtained from a woman aged 55-69 years in good health. This chain connects TRBV28 to TRBJ1-5, with unresolved D. Sequenced: blood. The CDR3 region is CASSQVTNQPQHF. For the CDR3, the DNA is TGTGCCAGCAGCCAAGTAACCAATCAGCCCCAGCATTTT.